Listed below are T cell receptor beta chains from one sample, sequenced in a study of shared clonotypes between healthy human individuals. TCRdb keeps only in-frame clones here, not all; method: immunoSEQ multiplex PCR. The sample records roughly 2,300,000 clones, approximately 90% being singletons. The sequenced sample was naive CD4+ T cells from PBMCs. The receptors shown here come from a man aged 18 to 29 in good health. Some clones in this sample may be carry-over from other donors' samples. The CDR3 runs from the conserved cysteine through the conserved F or W. D genes are given only for firm matches. The size field is filled for only some rows; it gives once, few, many or a size class.

clone_size	d_call	cdr3_length	v_call	j_call	cdr3_aa	cdr3_nt
NA	TRBD1	16	TRBV27	TRBJ1-5	CASSPLRDRGFQPQHF	TGTGCCAGCAGTCCCCTGCGGGACAGGGGGTTTCAGCCCCAGCATTTT
NA	TRBD2	15	TRBV4-2	TRBJ2-7	CASSRGLAGVGEQYF	TGTGCCAGCAGCCGAGGACTAGCGGGAGTCGGCGAGCAGTACTTC
NA	TRBD1	13	TRBV30	TRBJ1-5	CAWKGAGNQPQHF	TGTGCCTGGAAGGGGGCGGGCAATCAGCCCCAGCATTTT
NA	NA	13	TRBV25-1	TRBJ2-1	CASSESKKGEQFF	TGTGCCAGCAGTGAATCCAAGAAGGGGGAGCAGTTCTTC
NA	TRBD2	15	TRBV7-9	TRBJ2-5	CASSSAGLATETQYF	TGTGCCAGCAGCTCCGCGGGACTAGCCACCGAGACCCAGTACTTC
NA	NA	18	TRBV27	TRBJ1-1	CAHWGGQGISFMNTEAFF	TGTGCCCATTGGGGGGGGCAGGGGATTTCCTTCATGAACACTGAAGCTTTCTTT
NA	TRBD1	14	TRBV7-2	TRBJ1-3	CASIGQGRGNTIYF	TGTGCCAGCATAGGACAGGGCCGTGGAAACACCATATATTTT
few	NA	15	TRBV7-2	TRBJ2-5	CASAKFLTSQETQYF	TGTGCCAGCGCCAAGTTCTTAACTAGCCAAGAGACCCAGTACTTC
NA	NA	15	TRBV6-5	TRBJ1-2	CASSQRDNKHYGYTF	TGTGCCAGCAGTCAACGGGACAATAAGCACTATGGCTACACCTTC
NA	TRBD1	14	TRBV2	TRBJ2-7	CASSDQGALYEQYF	TGTGCCAGCAGCGATCAGGGGGCGCTTTACGAGCAGTACTTC
once	NA	14	TRBV7-9	TRBJ2-3	CASSPWGVTDTQYF	TGTGCCAGCAGCCCATGGGGGGTCACAGATACGCAGTATTTT
once	TRBD2	14	TRBV4-2	TRBJ2-3	CASSHSGSIDTQYF	TGTGCCAGCAGCCATAGCGGGAGCATAGATACGCAGTATTTT
NA	NA	14	TRBV2	TRBJ2-2	CASSEGRATGELFF	TGTGCCAGCAGTGAGGGCAGGGCCACCGGGGAGCTGTTTTTT
NA	NA	15	TRBV18	TRBJ2-3	CASSPRGGSTDTQYF	TGTGCCAGCTCACCACGTGGCGGGAGCACAGATACGCAGTATTTT
NA	TRBD2	19	TRBV10-3	TRBJ2-7	CAISESGLAGTGLSYEQYF	TGTGCCATCAGTGAGTCAGGTCTAGCGGGGACTGGCCTCTCCTACGAGCAGTACTTC
NA	NA	14	TRBV5-5	TRBJ1-4	CASTHAGVGEKLFF	TGTGCCAGCACCCATGCAGGGGTTGGAGAAAAACTGTTTTTT
NA	NA	14	TRBV27	TRBJ2-7	CASSFSRKSYEQYF	TGTGCCAGCAGTTTCTCCCGCAAATCCTACGAGCAGTACTTC
NA	NA	11	TRBV7-6	TRBJ2-7	CASSRGNEQYF	TGTGCCAGCAGCCGCGGGAACGAGCAGTACTTC
NA	TRBD2	16	TRBV19	TRBJ2-1	CASSPRLAPSNNEQFF	TGTGCCAGTAGTCCTCGACTAGCGCCTTCCAATAATGAGCAGTTCTTC
NA	NA	16	TRBV2	TRBJ1-5	CASSGQGRSSNQPQHF	TGTGCCAGCAGTGGCCAGGGGCGAAGTAGCAATCAGCCCCAGCATTTT
few	TRBD1	12	TRBV25-1	TRBJ1-2	CASSRQGDGYTF	TGTGCCAGCAGTCGACAGGGGGACGGCTACACCTTC
few	TRBD2	15	TRBV7-2	TRBJ2-3	CASTPGGSGADTQYF	TGTGCCAGCACCCCGGGGGGTAGCGGAGCAGATACGCAGTATTTT
NA	NA	15	TRBV7-6	TRBJ1-1	CASSARGTQNTEAFF	TGTGCCAGCAGCGCGAGGGGGACACAGAACACTGAAGCTTTCTTT
NA	NA	15	TRBV5-1	TRBJ2-1	CASSLTPGAVDEQFF	TGCGCCAGCAGCCTAACCCCCGGGGCCGTCGATGAGCAGTTCTTC
NA	NA	11	TRBV29-1	TRBJ1-1	CSSITGQGAFF	TGCAGCTCCATTACAGGCCAGGGAGCTTTCTTT
NA	TRBD1	16	TRBV7-6	TRBJ2-1	CASSPRTGSSYNEQFF	TGTGCCAGCAGCCCCAGGACAGGGAGCTCCTACAATGAGCAGTTCTTC
NA	TRBD1	17	TRBV5-1	TRBJ2-4	CASSLFAGGLAKNIQYF	TGCGCCAGCAGCTTGTTTGCAGGGGGCTTAGCCAAAAACATTCAGTACTTC
once	NA	12	TRBV19	TRBJ2-1	CASSIRGGGQFF	TGTGCCAGTAGTATAAGGGGAGGGGGGCAGTTCTTC
NA	TRBD1	16	TRBV5-4	TRBJ1-1	CASSPGSRGRDTEAFF	TGTGCCAGCAGCCCCGGGTCCAGGGGGAGGGACACTGAAGCTTTCTTT
once	NA	15	TRBV7-9	TRBJ2-1	CASSPDPGVYNEQFF	TGTGCCAGCAGCCCCGATCCGGGAGTATACAATGAGCAGTTCTTC
NA	NA	16	TRBV4-3	TRBJ1-3	CASSQGGRLGENTIYF	TGCGCCAGCAGCCAAGGTGGAAGGCTAGGAGAGAACACCATATATTTT
NA	NA	15	TRBV9	TRBJ2-1	CASSVLGGRLNEQFF	TGTGCCAGCAGCGTCTTAGGGGGGAGGCTCAATGAGCAGTTCTTC
NA	NA	11	TRBV7-2	TRBJ2-7	CASSNLYEQYF	TGTGCCAGCAGCAACCTCTACGAGCAGTACTTC
NA	NA	14	TRBV9	TRBJ1-5	CASSVGFGGQPQHF	TGTGCCAGCAGCGTAGGTTTTGGAGGTCAGCCCCAGCATTTT
NA	NA	15	TRBV6-1	TRBJ2-6	CASSDRAAGANVLTF	TGTGCCAGCAGTGATCGGGCAGCTGGGGCCAACGTCCTGACTTTC
NA	NA	15	TRBV5-1	TRBJ1-5	CASSLAAGSNQPQHF	TGCGCCAGCAGCTTGGCCGCAGGGAGCAATCAGCCCCAGCATTTT
NA	NA	14	TRBV5-5	TRBJ2-5	CASSRDLGSETQYF	TGTGCCAGCAGCCGGGACCTAGGTTCGGAGACCCAGTACTTC
NA	TRBD1	15	TRBV28	TRBJ2-7	CASSSRDREGDEQYF	TGTGCCAGCAGTTCCCGGGACAGGGAGGGAGACGAGCAGTACTTC
once	TRBD1	14	TRBV18	TRBJ1-2	CASFAGTGLDGYTF	TGTGCCAGCTTTGCCGGGACAGGGCTCGATGGCTACACCTTC
NA	NA	12	TRBV30	TRBJ1-2	CAWFHAGSGYTF	TGTGCCTGGTTCCACGCAGGGTCCGGCTACACCTTC
NA	NA	14	TRBV7-8	TRBJ2-3	CASSILGGPDTQYF	TGTGCCAGCAGCATCTTGGGGGGGCCAGATACGCAGTATTTT
NA	NA	15	TRBV7-9	TRBJ1-1	CASSLRGGQNTEAFF	TGTGCCAGCAGCTTAAGAGGCGGGCAGAACACTGAAGCTTTCTTT
NA	TRBD1	15	TRBV7-3	TRBJ1-1	CASSSQGAASAEAFF	TGTGCCAGCAGCAGTCAGGGGGCCGCTAGCGCTGAAGCTTTCTTT
NA	NA	14	TRBV7-2	TRBJ2-3	CASSQDRYTDTQYF	TGTGCCAGCAGCCAGGACCGGTACACAGATACGCAGTATTTT
once	NA	16	TRBV4-1	TRBJ1-3	CASSQTDNTSGNTIYF	TGCGCCAGCAGCCAGACCGACAACACCTCTGGAAACACCATATATTTT
NA	TRBD2	17	TRBV7-3	TRBJ2-1	CASSPTSGGGSYNEQFF	TGTGCCAGCAGCCCCACTAGCGGGGGAGGCTCCTACAATGAGCAGTTCTTC
NA	NA	15	TRBV6-5	TRBJ2-7	CASSYSGQKTYEQYF	TGTGCCAGCAGTTACAGTGGGCAGAAGACCTACGAGCAGTACTTC
NA	NA	15	TRBV11-2	TRBJ2-3	CASSSLRGREDTQYF	TGTGCCAGCAGCTCCTTACGAGGCCGGGAAGATACGCAGTATTTT